The sequence of this T cell receptor (beta chain) was determined in a study of a mutant IDH1 vaccine in newly diagnosed glioma. Study details: Vaccines were first given 4-6 weeks after radiotherapy alone, or with temozolomide cycles. Most patients had radiochemotherapy with temozolomide before enrollment; others had one alone. Findings and limits, study-wide: Changes in top peripheral clonotypes did not appear linked to pseudoprogression.

With respect to this clone: Its matching antigen is unknown.

This table comes from immunoSEQ multiplex PCR, and its TCRdb copy is limited to in-frame clones, with some not included. The repertoire holds about 75,000 clones, with 91% as singletons. The trim removed 4 bases at V and 1 base at J, leaving 5 bases unmatched. Germline CDR1 and CDR2: LNHDA and SQIVND (reference sequence). The CDR3 is made up of 15 amino acids. Time point indicated: week 5, during vaccination. The study gave 300 ug of mutant IDH1 20-mer peptide per vaccine dose, with topical imiquimod. The chain employs TRBV19 and TRBJ1-1, with TRBD1 matching over 8 bases. This TCR was recovered from a woman in her fifties or sixties with glioma. Sequenced here: PBMCs, sampled from a glioma patient whose treatment included an IDH1 peptide vaccine. CDR3: CASSRQGRGNTEAFF. DNA for the CDR3: TGTGCCAGTAGTAGACAGGGGCGGGGGAACACTGAAGCTTTCTTT.